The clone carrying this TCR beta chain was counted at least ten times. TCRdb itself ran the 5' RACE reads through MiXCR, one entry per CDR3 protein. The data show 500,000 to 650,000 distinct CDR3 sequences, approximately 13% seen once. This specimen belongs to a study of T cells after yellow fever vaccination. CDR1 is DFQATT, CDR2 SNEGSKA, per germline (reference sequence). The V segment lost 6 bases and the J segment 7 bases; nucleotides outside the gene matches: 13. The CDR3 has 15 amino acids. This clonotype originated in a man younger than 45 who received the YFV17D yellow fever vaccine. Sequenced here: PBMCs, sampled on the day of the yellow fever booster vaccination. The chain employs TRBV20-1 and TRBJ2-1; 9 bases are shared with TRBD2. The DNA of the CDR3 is TGCAGTGCGTTTGCGTCTAGCGGGACAGCGAATGAGCAGTTCTTC. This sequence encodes CSAFASSGTANEQFF.